Sequencing of this T cell receptor (beta chain) was carried out in a study of T-cell memory formation after mild COVID-19. This clonotype was picked up many times. Its target is not known. The CDR3 is made up of 13 amino acids. The V and J ends lost 3 bases and 9 bases respectively, with 11 bases between them. Germline V gene lookup returns CDR1 SEHNR and CDR2 FQNEAQ (reference sequence). One entry per CDR3 protein, called by TCRdb with MiXCR from the 5' RACE reads. There are 400,000 to 500,000 distinct CDR3 sequences in the sample; roughly 20% occur only once, and approximately 8.1% lies in the top ten. General study results and limits: Largely, contracting CD4+ clones fell within CM and EM, and contracting CD8+ clones within EMRA.

The sequenced sample was PBMCs or a T cell subset sorted from them (not recorded which). The TCR comes from an adult woman who had mild COVID-19 (a few samples of this study predate the infection). Cell type and time point are not known. The rearrangement links TRBV7-9 to TRBJ2-2; D gene unclear. The CDR3 reads CASSLGAQRELFF. Here the CDR3 DNA reads TGTGCCAGCAGCTTGGGCGCTCAGAGGGAGCTGTTTTTT.